Each of the 3 T cell receptor beta chains below was sequenced from the same sample in a study of blood T cell repertoires in COVID-19. Method: immunoSEQ multiplex PCR; TCRdb's copy keeps in-frame clones and lacks some. This sample has some 120,000 clones, with about 88% found just once. The sequenced sample consisted of peripheral blood. The receptors were sampled from a human donor in a cohort sampled during active COVID-19.

This clone was seen once. This chain connects TRBV10-1 to TRBJ2-6; the D is unclear. From germline, CDR1 is WNHNN and CDR2 SYGVQD (reference sequence). Trimming stripped 9 bases from V and 0 bases from J, with 6 bases between. This CDR3 has 13 amino acids. CDR3 DNA sequence: TGCGCCAGTTCAGGCTCTGGGGCCAACGTCCTGACTTTC. It translates to CASSGSGANVLTF.

This clone has only one observation. V is TRBV14 and J is TRBJ1-3, with TRBD1 matching over 9 bases. The CDR3 length is 14 residues. Per the germline V gene, CDR1 is SGHDN and CDR2 is FVKESK. Trimming took 4 bases from V and 11 from J; bases not matched to a gene: 9. CDR3 loop: CASSLTGGVFAIYF. The DNA of the CDR3 is TGTGCCAGCAGCCTGACAGGGGGAGTCTTCGCCATATATTTT. The full variable domain, its missing parts supplied by reference TRBV14 and TRBJ1-3, is EAGVTQFPSHSVIEKGQTVTLRCDPISGHDNLYWYRRVMGKEIKFLLHFVKESKQDESGMPNNRFLAERTGGTYSTLKVQPAELEDSGVYFCASSLTGGVFAIYFGEGSWLTVV.

The chain links TRBV15 to TRBJ2-7; D is undetermined. The CDR3 covers 13 residues. Deletions cut 0 bases from V and 2 bases from J, with 5 bases between. The V gene's germline CDR1 is LNHNV and CDR2 YYDKDF (reference sequence). CDR3 nucleotide sequence: TGTGCCACCAGCAGAGATTCTACCTACGAGCAGTACTTC. Translating gives CATSRDSTYEQYF.